What follows is one T cell receptor beta chain and its context. This clone was detected only once. This receptor's antigen is unknown. No base qualities exist here, and no much larger clone lies one base off it. No immune events such as infections were documented for the healthy donors during the collection period. Time-dependent variance in a beta-binomial model of T-cell clone differential abundance was calibrated using healthy-donor blood repertoires as a training cohort. The training cohort was composed of roughly 10 healthy donors, 3 female and 7 male. Donor ages ranged from roughly 29 to 64 years, with an average of roughly 46 years. Whole blood from each healthy donor was obtained from a commercial supplier and was collected at three time points approximately 13 days apart. For immunosequencing, genomic DNA was extracted from unsorted whole blood. TCRbeta CDR3 regions were profiled by bias-controlled multiplex PCR amplification of genomic DNA with the immunoSEQ Assay. Per the original workflow: To quantify the absolute abundance of each unique TCRbeta CDR3 region, the sequences were collapsed and filtered. Differential abundance was assessed using a binomial (Fisher-equivalent) model and a beta-binomial model in which time-dependent variance fitted from healthy donors was added. Clones with fewer than 5 combined templates were removed, and a clone was called differentially abundant if the clone's Benjamini-Hochberg FDR was below 0.01. Beta-binomial variance was modeled as a function of total template count across the two samples using the form v = (b*log(k)+a)^2. TCRdb provides this immuneACCESS table in a form limited to in-frame rearrangements. Some clones are lacking; in checked studies, under half of them reflect an unresolved V gene, and why the rest are absent is not known. Clonal size and the V and J genes are those of that table, whereas D and trimming came from the DNA. The sample profile shows 81,000 or so clones; 84% of them were found once. Jointly, the top ten make up 20% of the sample.

The data derive from a study of identifying expanded T cells in peripheral blood (dated by TCRdb to between 2018 and 2021). Looking at the study overall: Technical replicates were generated by sequencing separate aliquots of the same genomic DNA pool, and four replicates were compared pairwise.

V loses 0 bases, J loses 3 bases, and the germline ends lie 16 bases apart. The CDR3 has 17 amino acids, counting the end cysteine and phenylalanine. Here the CDR3 DNA is all that survives: 51 bases in frame from base 1. Via the germline V gene, CDR1 is SGHDT and CDR2 YYEEEE. What the authors observed across the whole study: The binomial model flagged approximately 1.2 differentially abundant clones between technical replicates, compared with approximately 16 over around two weeks and 19 to 20 over approximately four weeks. For all healthy donors, the variance in clone template counts between roughly 2-week samples rose significantly as total template count increased. Both the number of clones called differentially abundant and the false-positive rate were significantly reduced by the beta-binomial model across all healthy-donor time intervals. The authors expected biological variance in healthy repertoires might increase further over much longer intervals such as months to years.

The chain couples TRBV5-6 to TRBJ1-5; TRBD1 is perhaps the D gene, given 5 matching bases. This TCR was sampled from a person between 18 and 70 years old in good health. The sample taken for sequencing was blood. In nucleotides, the sequence is TGTGCCAGCAGCTTGGCGGGGCAGGGCCTGTCCAATCAGCCCCAGCATTTT. It is translated as CASSLAGQGLSNQPQHF. When the CDR3 is completed using the reference TRBV5-6 and TRBJ1-5 genes on either side, the full variable domain is DAGVTQSPTHLIKTRGQQVTLRCSPKSGHDTVSWYQQALGQGPQFIFQYYEEEERQRGNFPDRFSGHQFPNYSSELNVNALLLGDSALYLCASSLAGQGLSNQPQHFGDGTRLSIL.